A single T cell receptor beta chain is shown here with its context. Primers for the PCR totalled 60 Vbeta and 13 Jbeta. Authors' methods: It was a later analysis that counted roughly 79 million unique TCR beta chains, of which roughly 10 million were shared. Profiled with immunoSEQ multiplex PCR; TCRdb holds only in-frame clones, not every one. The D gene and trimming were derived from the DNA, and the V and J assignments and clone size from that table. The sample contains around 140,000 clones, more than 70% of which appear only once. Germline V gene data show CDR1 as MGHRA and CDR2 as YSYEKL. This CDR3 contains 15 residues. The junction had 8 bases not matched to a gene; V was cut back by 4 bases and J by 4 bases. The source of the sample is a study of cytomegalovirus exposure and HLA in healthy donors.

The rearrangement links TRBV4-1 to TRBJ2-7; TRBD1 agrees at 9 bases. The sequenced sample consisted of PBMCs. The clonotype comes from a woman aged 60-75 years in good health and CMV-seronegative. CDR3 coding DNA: TGCGCCAGCAGCCCGTCACAGGGGGCGCAATACGAGCAGTACTTC. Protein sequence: CASSPSQGAQYEQYF.